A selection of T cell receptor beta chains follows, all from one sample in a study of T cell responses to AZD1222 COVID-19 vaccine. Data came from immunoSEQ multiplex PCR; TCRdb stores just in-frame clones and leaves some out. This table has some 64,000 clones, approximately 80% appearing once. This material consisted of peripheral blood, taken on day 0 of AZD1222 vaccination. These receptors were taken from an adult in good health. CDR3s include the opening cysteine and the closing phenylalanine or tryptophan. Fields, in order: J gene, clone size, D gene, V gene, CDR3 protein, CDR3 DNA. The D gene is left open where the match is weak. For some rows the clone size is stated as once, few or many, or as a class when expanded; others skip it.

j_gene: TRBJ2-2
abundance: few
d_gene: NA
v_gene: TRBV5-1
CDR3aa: CASSWGRTGELFF
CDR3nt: TGCGCCAGCAGCTGGGGTCGGACCGGGGAGCTGTTTTTT

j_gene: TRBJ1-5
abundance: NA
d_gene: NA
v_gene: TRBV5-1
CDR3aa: CASSSGLDSNQPQHF
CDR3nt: TGCGCCAGCAGCTCTGGACTGGACAGCAATCAGCCCCAGCATTTT

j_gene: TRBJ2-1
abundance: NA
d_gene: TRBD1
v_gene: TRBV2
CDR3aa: CASSVGQGRDEQFF
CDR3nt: TGTGCCAGCAGTGTAGGACAGGGGCGGGATGAGCAGTTCTTC

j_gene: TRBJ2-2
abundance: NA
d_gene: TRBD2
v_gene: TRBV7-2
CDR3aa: CASSLALLAGDLTGELFF
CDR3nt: TGTGCCAGCAGCTTAGCCCTCCTAGCGGGGGACTTGACCGGGGAGCTGTTTTTT

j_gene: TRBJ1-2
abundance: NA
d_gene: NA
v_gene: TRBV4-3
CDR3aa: CASSDQFPLEGYTF
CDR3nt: TGCGCCAGCAGCGACCAATTTCCCTTGGAAGGCTACACCTTC

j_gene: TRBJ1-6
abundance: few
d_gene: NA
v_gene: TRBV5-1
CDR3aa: CASSSDPDSSYNSPLHF
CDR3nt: TGCGCCAGCAGCTCTGATCCGGACAGCTCCTATAATTCACCCCTCCACTTT

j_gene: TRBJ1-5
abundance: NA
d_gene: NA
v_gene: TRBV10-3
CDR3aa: CAISGDEQPQHF
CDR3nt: TGTGCCATCAGTGGGGATGAGCAGCCCCAGCATTTT

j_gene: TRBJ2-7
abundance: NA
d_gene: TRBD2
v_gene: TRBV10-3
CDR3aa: CAISEPRGALTREQYF
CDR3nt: TGTGCCATCAGTGAGCCGCGGGGGGCCTTAACGAGGGAGCAGTACTTC

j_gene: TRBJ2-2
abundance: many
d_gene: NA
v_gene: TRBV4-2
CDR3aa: CASSQDRAGGELFF
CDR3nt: TGTGCCAGCAGCCAAGATAGGGCGGGCGGGGAGCTGTTTTTT

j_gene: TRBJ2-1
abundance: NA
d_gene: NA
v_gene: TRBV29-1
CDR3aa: CSVTTSDGEQFF
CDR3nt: TGCAGCGTGACCACTAGTGACGGTGAGCAGTTCTTC

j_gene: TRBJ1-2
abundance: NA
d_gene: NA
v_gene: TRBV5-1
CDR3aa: CASSNRDNGDYGYTF
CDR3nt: TGCGCCAGCAGCAACCGGGACAACGGGGACTATGGCTACACCTTC

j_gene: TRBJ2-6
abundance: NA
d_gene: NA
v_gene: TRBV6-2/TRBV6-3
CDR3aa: CASSRRTAPGANVLTF
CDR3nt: TGTGCCAGCAGCCGACGGACGGCACCTGGGGCCAACGTCCTGACTTTC

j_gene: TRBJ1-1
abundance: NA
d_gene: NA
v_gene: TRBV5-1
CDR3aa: CASSFGGLATEAFF
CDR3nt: TGCGCCAGCAGCTTCGGGGGGCTGGCCACTGAAGCTTTCTTT

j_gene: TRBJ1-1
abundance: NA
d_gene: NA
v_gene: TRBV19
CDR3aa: CASSIRATEAFF
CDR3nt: TGTGCCAGTAGTATTAGAGCCACTGAAGCTTTCTTT

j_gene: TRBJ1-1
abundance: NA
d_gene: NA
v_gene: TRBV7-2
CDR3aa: CASSLVLGPTEAFF
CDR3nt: TGTGCCAGCAGCTTAGTTCTGGGGCCGACTGAAGCTTTCTTT

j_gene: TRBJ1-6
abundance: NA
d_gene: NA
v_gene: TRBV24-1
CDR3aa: CATSDWVGEDSPLHF
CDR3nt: TGTGCCACCAGTGATTGGGTGGGCGAGGATTCACCCCTCCACTTT

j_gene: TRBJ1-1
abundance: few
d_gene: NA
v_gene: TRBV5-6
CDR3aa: CASSLVLGSEAFF
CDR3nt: TGTGCCAGCAGCTTGGTCTTAGGGTCTGAAGCTTTCTTT

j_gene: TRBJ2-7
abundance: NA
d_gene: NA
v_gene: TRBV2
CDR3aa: CASSVSEQYF
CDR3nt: TGTGCCAGCAGTGTGAGCGAGCAGTACTTC

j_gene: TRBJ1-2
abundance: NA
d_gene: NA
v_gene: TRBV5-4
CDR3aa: CASSLRGYGYTF
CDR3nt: TGTGCCAGCAGCCTGAGGGGGTATGGCTACACCTTC

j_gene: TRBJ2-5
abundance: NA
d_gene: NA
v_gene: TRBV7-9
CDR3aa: CASSLSGETQYF
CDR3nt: TGTGCCAGCAGCTTAAGTGGAGAGACCCAGTACTTC

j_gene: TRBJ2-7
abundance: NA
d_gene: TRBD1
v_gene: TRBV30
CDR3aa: CAWRRQGVSEQYF
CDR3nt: TGTGCCTGGAGGCGACAGGGGGTATCCGAGCAGTACTTC

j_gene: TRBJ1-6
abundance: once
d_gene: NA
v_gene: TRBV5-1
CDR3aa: CASSFTDGSNSPLHF
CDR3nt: TGCGCCAGCAGCTTTACGGACGGATCTAATTCACCCCTCCACTTT

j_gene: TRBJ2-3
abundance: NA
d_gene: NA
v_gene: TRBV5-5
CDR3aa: CASSFEGGGTDTQYF
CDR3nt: TGTGCCAGCAGCTTCGAAGGCGGGGGCACAGATACGCAGTATTTT

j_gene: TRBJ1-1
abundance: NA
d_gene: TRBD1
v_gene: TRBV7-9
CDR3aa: CASSIQGVTEAFF
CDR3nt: TGTGCCAGCAGCATACAGGGGGTGACTGAAGCTTTCTTT

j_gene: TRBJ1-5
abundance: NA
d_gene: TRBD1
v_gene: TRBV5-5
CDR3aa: CASSLIGGDSPNQPQHF
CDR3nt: TGTGCCAGCAGCTTGATTGGGGGGGACAGTCCTAATCAGCCCCAGCATTTT

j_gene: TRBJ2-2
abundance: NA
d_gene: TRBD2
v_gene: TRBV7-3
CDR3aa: CASSLAGGQPGELFF
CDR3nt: TGTGCCAGCAGCCTAGCGGGGGGGCAGCCCGGGGAGCTGTTTTTT

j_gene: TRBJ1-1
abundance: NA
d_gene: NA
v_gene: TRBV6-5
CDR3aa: CASRDRTADTEAFF
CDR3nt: TGTGCCAGCAGGGACCGCACGGCCGACACTGAAGCTTTCTTT

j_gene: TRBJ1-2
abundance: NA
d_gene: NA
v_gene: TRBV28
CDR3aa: CASSPGWWQSYGYTF
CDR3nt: TGTGCCAGCAGCCCGGGTTGGTGGCAGAGCTATGGCTACACCTTC

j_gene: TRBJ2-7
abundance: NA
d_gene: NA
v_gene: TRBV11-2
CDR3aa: CASSPWDSSYEQYF
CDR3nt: TGTGCCAGCAGCCCTTGGGACTCCTCCTACGAGCAGTACTTC

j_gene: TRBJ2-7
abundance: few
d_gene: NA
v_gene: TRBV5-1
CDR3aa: CASSFRTDTYEQYF
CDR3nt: TGCGCCAGCAGCTTCCGGACGGACACCTACGAGCAGTACTTC

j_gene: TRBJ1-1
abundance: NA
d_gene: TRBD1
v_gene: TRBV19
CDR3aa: CASSQRDSGGAFF
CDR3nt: TGTGCCAGTAGCCAACGGGACAGTGGCGGGGCTTTCTTT

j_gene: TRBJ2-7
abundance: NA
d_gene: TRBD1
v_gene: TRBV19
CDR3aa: CASSFGTAYEQYF
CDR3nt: TGTGCCAGTAGTTTCGGGACAGCCTACGAGCAGTACTTC

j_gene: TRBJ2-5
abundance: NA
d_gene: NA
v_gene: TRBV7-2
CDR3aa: CASRPNTGPQYF
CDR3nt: TGTGCCAGCAGGCCGAATACGGGTCCCCAGTACTTC

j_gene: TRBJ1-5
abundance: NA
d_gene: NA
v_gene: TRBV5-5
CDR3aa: CASSAKSDQPQHF
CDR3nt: TGTGCCAGCAGCGCCAAGAGTGATCAGCCCCAGCATTTT

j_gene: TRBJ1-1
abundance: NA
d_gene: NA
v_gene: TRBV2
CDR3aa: CASSEEEGEAFF
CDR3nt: TGTGCCAGCAGTGAAGAGGAAGGGGAAGCTTTCTTT

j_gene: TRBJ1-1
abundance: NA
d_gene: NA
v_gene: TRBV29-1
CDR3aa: CSVDRDTEAFF
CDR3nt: TGCAGCGTTGACAGGGACACTGAAGCTTTCTTT

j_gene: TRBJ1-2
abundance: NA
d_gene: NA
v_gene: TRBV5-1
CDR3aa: CASSLGGRPDGYTF
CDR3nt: TGCGCCAGCAGCTTGGGAGGACGGCCCGATGGCTACACCTTC

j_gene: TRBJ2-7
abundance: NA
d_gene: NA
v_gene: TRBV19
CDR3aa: CASRPGHRAPYEQYF
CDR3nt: TGTGCCAGTAGGCCGGGACACAGAGCCCCCTACGAGCAGTACTTC

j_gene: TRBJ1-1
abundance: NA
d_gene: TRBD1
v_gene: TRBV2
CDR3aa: CASSDRDRGNTEAFF
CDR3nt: TGTGCCAGCAGTGATAGGGACAGGGGGAACACTGAAGCTTTCTTT

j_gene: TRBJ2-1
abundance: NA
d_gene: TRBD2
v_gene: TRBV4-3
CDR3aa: CASSQGTSASYNEQFF
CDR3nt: TGCGCCAGCAGCCAAGGGACTAGCGCCTCCTACAATGAGCAGTTCTTC

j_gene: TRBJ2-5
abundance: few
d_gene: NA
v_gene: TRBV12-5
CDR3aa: CASGLGVGVKETQYF
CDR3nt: TGTGCTAGTGGTTTGGGAGTGGGGGTAAAGGAGACCCAGTACTTC

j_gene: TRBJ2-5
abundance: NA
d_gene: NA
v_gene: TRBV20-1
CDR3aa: CSADLEETQYF
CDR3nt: TGCAGTGCCGACTTGGAAGAGACCCAGTACTTC

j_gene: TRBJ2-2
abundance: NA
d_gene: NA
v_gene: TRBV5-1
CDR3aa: CASSLGPALRELFF
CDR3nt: TGCGCCAGCAGCTTGGGTCCCGCCCTTCGGGAGCTGTTTTTT

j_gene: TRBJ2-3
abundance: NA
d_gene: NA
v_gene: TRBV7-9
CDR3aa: CASSLGGSFTDTQYF
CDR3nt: TGTGCCAGCAGCTTAGGAGGCAGTTTCACAGATACGCAGTATTTT

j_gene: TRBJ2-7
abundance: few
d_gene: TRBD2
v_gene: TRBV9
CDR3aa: CASSPSYSGGYEQYF
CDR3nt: TGTGCCAGCAGCCCTTCCTATAGCGGGGGATACGAGCAGTACTTC

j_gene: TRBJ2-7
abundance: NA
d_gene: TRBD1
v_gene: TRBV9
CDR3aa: CASSAQPGTAYEQYF
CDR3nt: TGTGCCAGCAGCGCCCAACCCGGGACAGCATACGAGCAGTACTTC

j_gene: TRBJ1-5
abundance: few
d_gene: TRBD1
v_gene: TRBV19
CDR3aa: CASRWTGEGNQPQHF
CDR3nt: TGTGCCAGTAGGTGGACAGGGGAGGGCAATCAGCCCCAGCATTTT

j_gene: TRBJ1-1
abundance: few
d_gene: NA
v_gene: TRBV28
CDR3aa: CASSSPEWGNTEAFF
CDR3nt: TGTGCCAGCAGTTCCCCAGAGTGGGGGAACACTGAAGCTTTCTTT

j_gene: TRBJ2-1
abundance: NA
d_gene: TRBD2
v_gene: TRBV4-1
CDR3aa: CASRQTSGGDHEQFF
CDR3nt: TGCGCCAGCAGGCAGACTAGCGGGGGGGACCATGAGCAGTTCTTC

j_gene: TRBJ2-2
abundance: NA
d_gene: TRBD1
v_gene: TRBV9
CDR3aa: CASSPAGGAGELFF
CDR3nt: TGTGCCAGCAGCCCGGCAGGGGGTGCCGGGGAGCTGTTTTTT

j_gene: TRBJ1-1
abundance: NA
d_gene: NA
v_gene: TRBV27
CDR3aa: CASSKLPDAFF
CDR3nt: TGTGCCAGCAGCAAGCTCCCAGACGCTTTCTTT

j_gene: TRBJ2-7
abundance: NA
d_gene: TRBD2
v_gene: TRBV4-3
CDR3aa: CASSQEAGELTYEQYF
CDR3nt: TGCGCCAGCAGCCAAGAGGCGGGGGAACTAACCTACGAGCAGTACTTC

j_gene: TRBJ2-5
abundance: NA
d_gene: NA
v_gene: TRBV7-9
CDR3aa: CASSLGEETQYF
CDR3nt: TGTGCCAGCAGCTTAGGGGAAGAGACCCAGTACTTC

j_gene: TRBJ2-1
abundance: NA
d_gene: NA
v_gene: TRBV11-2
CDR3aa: CASSFPKGGLDNEQFF
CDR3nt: TGTGCCAGCAGCTTCCCCAAGGGGGGCCTTGACAATGAGCAGTTCTTC

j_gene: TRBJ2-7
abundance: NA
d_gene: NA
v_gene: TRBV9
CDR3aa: CASSVAPDDSYEQYF
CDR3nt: TGTGCCAGCAGCGTAGCTCCGGACGACTCCTACGAGCAGTACTTC

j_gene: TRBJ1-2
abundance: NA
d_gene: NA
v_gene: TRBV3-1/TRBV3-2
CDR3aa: CASSQALSVAYGYTF
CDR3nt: TGTGCCAGCAGCCAAGCGTTAAGTGTGGCCTATGGCTACACCTTC

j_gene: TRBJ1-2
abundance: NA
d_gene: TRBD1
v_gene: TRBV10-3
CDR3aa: CAISETLPGQGAYGYTF
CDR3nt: TGTGCCATCAGTGAGACCTTACCGGGACAGGGAGCCTATGGCTACACCTTC

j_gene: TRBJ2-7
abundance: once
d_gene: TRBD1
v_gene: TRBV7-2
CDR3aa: CASSPASAGTGTHEQYF
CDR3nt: TGTGCCAGCAGCCCAGCATCGGCCGGGACAGGGACCCACGAGCAGTACTTC

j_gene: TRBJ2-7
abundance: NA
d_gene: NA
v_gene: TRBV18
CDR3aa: CASSSTGLYYEQYF
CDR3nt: TGTGCCAGCTCGTCAACGGGGTTATACTACGAGCAGTACTTC